The present entry profiles one T cell receptor (beta chain) with its context. The conserved phenylalanine or tryptophan normally closing the CDR3 is absent here, so this likely arose from a read error. These data belong to a study of molecular identifiers for immune sequencing clone quantification. TCRdb processed the PCR reads anew with MiXCR; each CDR3 protein has one entry. The sample carries just under 650,000 distinct CDR3 sequences, just under 20% recorded once. From germline, CDR1 is SGHVS and CDR2 FQNEAQ. Losses at the gene ends were 1 base for V and 5 bases for J; bases not matched to a gene: 12. The CDR3 totals 18 residues.

V gene TRBV7-8 combines with J gene TRBJ2-2; 8 bases line up with TRBD2. Sequences were obtained from naive CD8+ T cells from blood, with Jurkat cell RNA spiked in. Regarding subset: FACS-sorted CD8+CD4-CCR7+CD45RA+ naive T cells. This TCR derives from a human donor in good health. Some libraries in this study had Jurkat cell RNA spiked in. The CDR3 loop reads CASSLGHSGGAGTGELFS. The CDR3 region has the DNA TGTGCCAGCAGCTTAGGCCACAGCGGGGGCGCTGGGACCGGGGAGCTGTTTTCT.